This T cell receptor beta chain is from a study of shared clonotypes between healthy human individuals. Replicate PCRs run on sorted subsets employed approximately 0.2 ug DNA, roughly 30,000 T cell genomes. Sequencing was performed with immunoSEQ multiplex PCR; in TCRdb, only in-frame clones are kept and a portion is missing. This table holds around 640,000 clones, approximately 96% found once. Notes on this clone: Its target is not known.

General study findings and limits: Genetic and exposure-history diversity was limited by the few donors. Memory subsets generally showed lower estimated richness than naive subsets. Roughly 5% of naive CD4 clonotypes were shared across several donors.

CDR3 length: 14 residues. The V gene end was trimmed by 4 bases and the J gene end by 9 bases; junction bases not matched to a gene: 3. Germline CDR1 MNHEY, CDR2 SMNVEV (reference sequence). Terminally differentiated effector memory CD45RA+ cells were left out of the naive CD8 fraction, which was CD45RO-negative and positively selected for CCR7. Sequenced material: naive CD8+ T cells sorted from blood. The sequence came from a woman younger than 45 in good health. V is TRBV27 and J is TRBJ2-1, with 13 bases fitting TRBD2. CDR3 sequence (DNA): TGTGCCAGCAGTTCGGGGACTAGCGGGGCTGAGCAGTTCTTC. Its protein product is CASSSGTSGAEQFF.